Listed below are T cell receptor beta chains from one sample, sequenced in a study of T-cell memory formation after mild COVID-19. TCRdb itself ran the 5' RACE reads through MiXCR, one entry per CDR3 protein. This table has about 260,000 distinct CDR3 sequences, over 15% appearing once. Sequencing was carried out using PBMCs or a T cell subset sorted from them (not recorded which). The origin of the receptors is a young man who had mild COVID-19 (a few samples of this study predate the infection). Cell type and time point are not known. The CDR3 runs from the conserved cysteine through the conserved F or W. D genes are given only for firm matches. Not every row has a clone size; where given, it reads once, few, many or a size class.

v_call: TRBV7-2; j_call: TRBJ2-1; clone_size: .; d_call: TRBD2; cdr3_aa: CASSLARAGPYNEQFF; cdr3_nt: TGTGCCAGCAGCTTAGCCCGAGCGGGGCCTTACAATGAGCAGTTCTTC
v_call: TRBV6-2/TRBV6-3; j_call: TRBJ1-5; clone_size: few; d_call: TRBD1; cdr3_aa: CASRSTGGNQPQHF; cdr3_nt: TGTGCCAGCAGGTCCACAGGGGGCAATCAGCCCCAGCATTTT
v_call: TRBV20-1; j_call: TRBJ2-5; clone_size: .; d_call: .; cdr3_aa: CSARDVNPETQYF; cdr3_nt: TGCAGTGCTAGAGATGTGAACCCAGAGACCCAGTACTTC
v_call: TRBV19; j_call: TRBJ2-3; clone_size: .; d_call: .; cdr3_aa: CASSTSAIGTDTQYF; cdr3_nt: TGTGCCAGTAGTACGTCCGCGATCGGCACAGATACGCAGTATTTT
v_call: TRBV12-3/TRBV12-4; j_call: TRBJ2-1; clone_size: few; d_call: .; cdr3_aa: CASNSGDSSYNEQFF; cdr3_nt: TGTGCCAGCAATTCGGGGGATTCATCCTACAATGAGCAGTTCTTC
v_call: TRBV6-2/TRBV6-3; j_call: TRBJ2-5; clone_size: .; d_call: TRBD1; cdr3_aa: CASSHPTGVGVETQYF; cdr3_nt: TGTGCCAGCAGTCATCCGACAGGGGTCGGCGTTGAGACCCAGTACTTC
v_call: TRBV5-1; j_call: TRBJ1-6; clone_size: .; d_call: TRBD1; cdr3_aa: CASSLGTGAPSPLNF; cdr3_nt: TGCGCCAGCAGCTTGGGAACAGGGGCGCCTTCACCCCTCAACTTT
v_call: TRBV7-9; j_call: TRBJ2-1; clone_size: few; d_call: .; cdr3_aa: CATSGSSYNEQFF; cdr3_nt: TGTGCCACCTCAGGTAGCTCCTACAATGAGCAGTTCTTC
v_call: TRBV5-6; j_call: TRBJ2-7; clone_size: .; d_call: TRBD1; cdr3_aa: CASSRGGTGPYEQYF; cdr3_nt: TGTGCCAGCAGCCGGGGCGGGACAGGGCCCTACGAGCAGTACTTC
v_call: TRBV12-3/TRBV12-4; j_call: TRBJ1-2; clone_size: few; d_call: .; cdr3_aa: CASSFGRLYGYTF; cdr3_nt: TGTGCCAGCAGTTTTGGGAGGCTCTATGGCTACACCTTC
v_call: TRBV6-6; j_call: TRBJ2-4; clone_size: .; d_call: .; cdr3_aa: CASSPGSVKNIQYF; cdr3_nt: TGTGCCAGCAGTCCAGGGTCCGTCAAAAACATTCAGTACTTC
v_call: TRBV10-3; j_call: TRBJ2-1; clone_size: .; d_call: TRBD2; cdr3_aa: CAISEKVSGREEQFF; cdr3_nt: TGTGCCATCAGTGAGAAGGTCTCCGGGAGGGAGGAGCAGTTCTTC
v_call: TRBV5-1; j_call: TRBJ2-1; clone_size: few; d_call: .; cdr3_aa: CASSVGTPTDNEQFF; cdr3_nt: TGCGCCAGCAGCGTCGGGACACCTACCGACAATGAGCAGTTCTTC
v_call: TRBV6-2/TRBV6-3; j_call: TRBJ1-2; clone_size: .; d_call: .; cdr3_aa: CASRANRPLGGYTF; cdr3_nt: TGTGCCAGCAGAGCGAACAGGCCCTTGGGTGGCTACACCTTC
v_call: TRBV29-1; j_call: TRBJ2-6; clone_size: few; d_call: .; cdr3_aa: CSVEGGGANVLTF; cdr3_nt: TGCAGCGTTGAAGGGGGTGGGGCCAACGTCCTGACTTTC
v_call: TRBV28; j_call: TRBJ1-1; clone_size: .; d_call: .; cdr3_aa: CASSVTTPVGAFF; cdr3_nt: TGTGCCAGCAGTGTAACAACCCCCGTTGGGGCTTTCTTT
v_call: TRBV18; j_call: TRBJ2-2; clone_size: .; d_call: .; cdr3_aa: CASSPFDPMNTGELFF; cdr3_nt: TGTGCCAGCTCCCCTTTTGACCCCATGAACACCGGGGAGCTGTTTTTT
v_call: TRBV9; j_call: TRBJ2-3; clone_size: .; d_call: .; cdr3_aa: CASSVGGAPSTDTQYF; cdr3_nt: TGTGCCAGCAGCGTAGGGGGCGCCCCTAGCACAGATACGCAGTATTTT
v_call: TRBV29-1; j_call: TRBJ2-3; clone_size: .; d_call: .; cdr3_aa: CSAGTPSTDTQYF; cdr3_nt: TGCAGCGCTGGGACGCCTAGCACAGATACGCAGTATTTT
v_call: TRBV4-1; j_call: TRBJ2-5; clone_size: few; d_call: .; cdr3_aa: CASSQVVGNQETQYF; cdr3_nt: TGCGCCAGCAGCCAAGTCGTGGGAAACCAAGAGACCCAGTACTTC
v_call: TRBV9; j_call: TRBJ1-6; clone_size: .; d_call: .; cdr3_aa: CASSVEVRPFGNSPLHF; cdr3_nt: TGTGCCAGCAGCGTAGAGGTCCGACCTTTCGGGAATTCACCCCTCCACTTT